The source of this T cell receptor beta chain is a study of cytomegalovirus exposure and HLA in healthy donors (dated by TCRdb to about 2017). Regarding the study in general: According to a later analysis, the approximately 120 validation repertoires were produced on the same platform as the 666 repertoires of the first cohort. The aim of the study was to test whether cataloging public T cell receptors could identify signatures of past pathogen exposure. To predict cytomegalovirus infection status, the study brought together high-throughput TCR immunosequencing, statistical association of individual TCRs with disease status, and machine learning. In addition to the first cohort of hundreds of subjects, a separate validation cohort of some 120 different subjects was used. The research as a whole found: According to the authors, the approach could potentially be generalized to other disease states and immunological phenotypes. The classifier was reported to diagnose cytomegalovirus status with high specificity and sensitivity in both the original cohort and the validation cohort. Across donors, most TCR sequences were observed very rarely, whereas some public TCRs were present in many individuals. The study listed approximately 150 TCR beta chains as associated with cytomegalovirus. Subsequent analysis determined that TCRs grouped into clusters in the first cohort also showed a tendency toward co-occurrence across the 120 or so validation repertoires, and approximately 93% of cluster scores exceeded 0. A few of the identified cytomegalovirus-associated TCR beta chains were confirmed in vitro to be specific for cytomegalovirus antigens. A later analysis had no HLA typing for the validation cohort, so co-occurrence there was scored across all 120 repertoires.

Separate from the roughly 650-subject first cohort, the validation cohort of some 130 subjects was the group to which the donors belonged. The library came from the immunoSEQ multiplex PCR assay. The paper's data handling went like this. To diagnose cytomegalovirus status from the catalog of TCR beta chain sequences, a statistical classification framework was built. The table comes from immuneACCESS by way of TCRdb, which keeps in-frame sequences with V and J called. Part of the clones is missing from these tables; in studies checked, under half for an unresolved V gene and the rest for unknown reasons. V, J and clone size are those of that table, while D and trimming were read from the DNA. This sample comprises approximately 130,000 clones, more than 75% of them detected only once. Of the sample, roughly 2% is held by the ten largest clones. The CDR3 spans 14 residues, from the cysteine through the phenylalanine. The retained sequence is limited to the CDR3, 42 bases, with the frame set at the first base. V lost 5 bases and J lost 6 bases; the stretch between them is 13 bases long. CDR1 and CDR2 (SGHNT, YENEEA) derive from the germline V gene.

Of note for this clone: The target of this receptor is not known. Base qualities are not at hand, and no much larger clone is one base apart.

The source material was PBMCs. In this chain, TRBV11-3 is recombined with TRBJ2-2; a tentative D call is TRBD1 (6 bases match). The clonotype was recovered from a woman in her 30s in good health and CMV-seronegative. The bases read TGTGCCAGCAGCAAGGACAGTCCGCCCGGGGAGCTGTTTTTT. Its protein product is CASSKDSPPGELFF.